The subject of this entry is one TCR beta chain. The specificity of this receptor is unknown. This record belongs to a study of monozygotic twins with inflammatory bowel disease (dated by TCRdb to about 2019). The study in broad terms: In total, around 28 monozygotic twin pairs made up the full study: 19 Danish pairs, all IBD-discordant, plus nine German pairs, of which four were IBD-concordant and five were IBD-discordant. Within discordant pairs, disease-associated traits were sought mainly by comparing IBD patients with their genetically identical healthy co-twins. Each individual had, on average, about 151 000 unique TCRalpha sequences and 181 000 unique TCRbeta sequences available for analysis. Study-wide findings and limitations: Distinction between different T cell subtypes could not be achieved in the analysis. Because patients were on differing immunosuppressive treatments, the repertoires may have picked up extra background noise and inter-individual variability. The results gave no support for a single strong signal or clonotype linked to IBD. Repertoire similarity did not differ between concordant and discordant twins, which could be due to limited statistical power. TCRbeta repertoire diversity, by inverse Simpson index, was decreased in IBD patients compared with their healthy co-twins. Compared with healthy twins, IBD patients had fewer clonotypes in common with other individuals, a difference most pronounced in patients showing signs of disease activity.

The CDR3 starts with the cysteine, ends with the phenylalanine, and has 20 residues. DNA is not recorded here. As encoded in the germline V gene (reference sequence), CDR1 is LNHDA while CDR2 is SQIVND. A 2.5 ml peripheral blood sample was drawn into PAXgene tubes per donor and stored at -80°C. Without any T cell sorting, total RNA was extracted from whole blood using the PAXgene blood miRNA kit on an automated QIAcube. Peripheral blood from monozygotic twin pairs, either concordant or discordant for inflammatory bowel disease, underwent deep TCRalpha and TCRbeta repertoire profiling that used unique molecular barcoding. Smoking habits were recorded for all twin pairs, with individuals classified as current, former or never smokers. The library was produced with 5' RACE. For each TCR library, around 4,000 ng of total RNA was used. cDNA was synthesized with SMARTScribe reverse transcriptase in eight separate reactions per sample. Unique molecular identifiers containing a 6-nucleotide sample barcode were introduced through template switching during cDNA synthesis. Two nested PCRs of about 16 and 10 cycles amplified the TCRalpha and TCRbeta cDNA, and bead purification followed each PCR. Before amplification, the cDNA was treated with uracil DNA-glycosylase and purified using the QIAquick PCR purification kit. The second PCR added Illumina TruSeq-compatible adapters along with sample-specific barcodes. TapeStation and Qubit were used to check library quality and concentration, and roughly 4.6 ng of each library was pooled. The pooled libraries were sequenced with 2 x 100 bp reads and custom sequencing primers on an Illumina HiSeq2500 single-index Rapid Run. From the authors' description of their analysis: MiGEC version 1.2.6 was used for UMI-based consensus assembly, which corrected PCR and sequencing errors. V(D)J alignment, clonotype assembly and CDR3 extraction were performed with MiXCR version 2.1.1. To normalise gene usage, clonotype sharing and MAIT/NKT TCR abundance, the top 1000, 10 000 and 20 000 clonotypes in each sample were analysed. After downsampling to 27 000 UMIs, diversity was calculated as the inverse Simpson index using the vegan R package. Statistical testing used paired Mann-Whitney U tests on the discordant twin pairs and applied Benjamini-Hochberg correction for multiple testing. The reads were reprocessed in TCRdb, with one entry per CDR3 protein sequence and no accompanying DNA. These V and J calls are TCRdb output, not the study's own analysis. Per the sample table, the count is 70,000 to 95,000 distinct CDR3 sequences. Less than 7.5% of the sample rests with the top ten.

The source of this sequence is a human donor with ulcerative colitis or Crohn's disease, or a healthy co-twin of an affected twin (not recorded which). Sequencing used blood. Recombination linked TRBV19 to TRBJ2-1; TCRdb gives TRBD1 as the D gene, but with no DNA this cannot be confirmed. The CDR3 in this case is CASSIRRDRVSASGINEQFF.